The clone carrying this T cell receptor beta chain was detected ten times or more. This sample stems from a study of breast tumors, draining lymph nodes, adjacent tissues. Between the trimmed V and J ends, which lost 2 bases and 5 bases, there was a span of 4 bases. There are 11 residues in the CDR3. Germline V gene sequence: CDR1 SGHRS, CDR2 YFSETQ. One entry per CDR3 protein results from TCRdb running MiXCR on the multiplex PCR reads. The data hold approximately 130,000 distinct CDR3 sequences, with 21% observed a single time. The lymph nodes were axillary draining lymph nodes from breast cancer patients.

This receptor was taken from a female donor with breast cancer. Some clones in this sample may be carry-over from other donors' samples. This chain joins TRBV5-1 and TRBJ2-5; no clear D gene. The sample taken for sequencing was axillary lymph node tissue. CDR3 coding DNA: TGCGCCAGCAGCTTCAGGGAGACCCAGTACTTC. Its translation is CASSFRETQYF.